These 12 T cell receptor beta chains were all obtained from the same sample, sequenced in a study of blood T cell repertoires in COVID-19. Assay: immunoSEQ multiplex PCR; the TCRdb copy retains only in-frame clones and omits some. The sample lists approximately 92,000 clones, over 70% seen once, with approximately 4% in the top ten. Input material: peripheral blood. The receptors originated from a man in his sixties with acute or convalescent COVID-19.

This clone has only a few counts. The chain uses TRBV11-3 and TRBJ1-2; weak D call: TRBD1 (5 bases). The CDR3 is 16 amino acids. CDR1 SGHNT and CDR2 YENEEA come from the germline V gene. V lost 0 bases to trimming and J lost 2 bases, with 13 bases between them. The CDR3 loop reads CASSLEARWTNYGYTF. The CDR3 region has the DNA TGTGCCAGCAGCTTAGAAGCAAGGTGGACAAACTATGGCTACACCTTC.

The chain couples TRBV19 to TRBJ1-4; no clear D. Between the trimmed V and J ends, which lost 2 bases and 5 bases, there was a span of 6 bases. From germline, CDR1 is LNHDA and CDR2 SQIVND (reference sequence). This CDR3 comprises 13 residues. Here the CDR3 reads CASSIQTNEKLFF. CDR3 nucleotides: TGTGCCAGTAGTATACAGACAAATGAAAAACTGTTTTTT.

V gene TRBV10-3 combines with J gene TRBJ2-7; TRBD1 is a possible D gene (6 bases). CDR1 ENHRY and CDR2 SYGVKD come from the germline V gene. This CDR3 is 12 amino acids long. Trimming removed 9 bases at V and 2 bases at J, with 11 bases between. Here the CDR3 DNA reads TGTGCCATAACAGGGAACACCTACGAGCAGTACTTC. Residues: CAITGNTYEQYF.

The J gene is TRBJ2-5, the V gene TRBV5-6, with 8 bases matching TRBD2. This CDR3 contains 14 residues. V lost 1 base and J lost 5; bases outside the gene matches: 4. In germline, CDR1 is SGHDT, CDR2 YYEEEE. The CDR3 DNA reads as TGTGCCAGCAGCTTGTCCAGCGGGAGTGAGACCCAGTACTTC. Amino acid sequence: CASSLSSGSETQYF.

The chain recombines TRBV7-7 with TRBJ2-1; the match to TRBD2 covers 9 bases. The trim removed 1 base at V and 5 bases at J, leaving 3 bases unmatched. The V gene's germline CDR1 is SSHAT and CDR2 FNYEAQ (reference sequence). This CDR3 contains 15 residues. Here the CDR3 reads CASSLGSGRHNEQFF. As DNA, the CDR3 is TGTGCCAGCAGCTTAGGTAGCGGGAGACACAATGAGCAGTTCTTC.

This chain connects TRBV6-6 to TRBJ2-2; TRBD2 matches 7 bases. Germline CDR1 MNHNY, CDR2 SVGAGI (reference sequence). Trimming cost V 5 bases and J 7 bases; bases outside gene matches: 16. The CDR3 consists of 17 residues. The CDR3 nucleotides are TGTGCCAGCAGTCAGAGAGGCGGGAGCTCATGGTTCGGGGAGCTGTTTTTT. The encoded protein is CASSQRGGSSWFGELFF.

The CDR3 bases are TGTGCCAGTAGTACCCGCACTAGCAGCTCCTACAATGAGCAGTTCTTC. Translation gives CASSTRTSSSYNEQFF. V gene TRBV19 combines with J gene TRBJ2-1; tentatively, D is TRBD2 (6 bases). Trimming cost V 4 bases and J 0 bases, with 13 bases left between them. The CDR3 has 16 amino acids. The germline gives CDR1 LNHDA, CDR2 SQIVND (reference sequence).

The rearrangement joins TRBV18 to TRBJ2-4; 9 bases align to TRBD1. Germline V gives CDR1 KGHSH, CDR2 LQKENI. CDR3 length: 16 residues. J lost 4 bases, V lost 0 bases, and 4 bases had no gene match. The CDR3 sequence is CASSPPSGTGKNIQYF. CDR3 in DNA: TGTGCCAGCTCACCACCGTCCGGGACAGGGAAAAACATTCAGTACTTC.

CDR3 in amino acids: CASSLGTANTEAFF. Written as DNA, the CDR3 is TGTGCCAGCAGCCTCGGGACAGCGAACACTGAAGCTTTCTTT. This chain connects TRBV7-3 to TRBJ1-1, with 7 bases matching TRBD1. This CDR3 has 14 residues. Germline trimming cut 5 bases from V and 1 base from J; bases unmatched to any gene: 4. Germline CDR1 is SGHTA and CDR2 is FQGTGA.

The V call is TRBV29-1, the J call TRBJ1-4, with TRBD1 matching over 7 bases. Germline values: CDR1 SQVTM, CDR2 ANQGSEA. CDR3 length: 14 residues. The junction had 7 bases not matched to a gene; V was cut back by 2 bases and J by 7 bases. CDR3 nucleotides: TGCAGCGTTGAATATCCGGGACAGCCTGAAAAACTGTTTTTT. This gives the protein CSVEYPGQPEKLFF. Together with reference TRBV29-1 and TRBJ1-4, the CDR3 gives the full variable domain: SAVISQKPSRDICQRGTSLTIQCQVDSQVTMMFWYRQQPGQSLTLIATANQGSEATYESGFVIDKFPISRPNLTFSTLTVSNMSPEDSSIYLCSVEYPGQPEKLFFGSGTQLSVL.

The CDR3 is CASNRDYKETQYF. The CDR3 DNA reads as TGTGCCAGCAACCGGGACTACAAAGAGACCCAGTACTTC. This sequence joins TRBV2 and TRBJ2-5, with 7 bases identical to TRBD2. Germline V gene lookup returns CDR1 SNHLY and CDR2 FYNNEI. The CDR3 contains 13 residues. The junction had 5 bases not matched to a gene; V was cut back by 7 bases and J by 3 bases. Full variable domain (remainder filled in from reference TRBV2 and TRBJ2-5): EPEVTQTPSHQVTQMGQEVILRCVPISNHLYFYWYRQILGQKVEFLVSFYNNEISEKSEIFDDQFSVERPDGSNFTLKIRSTKLEDSAMYFCASNRDYKETQYFGPGTRLLVL.

V usage is TRBV24-1 and J usage is TRBJ2-1; the match to TRBD1 covers 9 bases. CDR3 size: 16 residues. Germline V gives CDR1 KGHDR, CDR2 SFDVKD. The V gene end was trimmed by 2 bases and the J gene end by 6 bases; junction bases not matched to a gene: 7. In DNA form, the CDR3 reads TGTGCCACCAGTGATTCCGGGACAGGGTGGTCCAATGAGCAGTTCTTC. Its protein product is CATSDSGTGWSNEQFF.